Below, 13 T cell receptor beta chains from the same sample are listed, as sequenced in a study of T-cell memory formation after mild COVID-19 (dated by TCRdb to about 2021). Library construction relied on 5' RACE. Sequencing relied on an Illumina NovaSeq 6000. TCRdb reanalyzed the raw reads on its own, using fastp at Q25 for trimming and MiXCR for clone calling, and kept in-frame beta chains. Rows are combined by CDR3 protein, so each entry shows the most common genes and DNA. Present in this sample are under 600,000 distinct CDR3 sequences, 20% to 25% of which were seen just once. 8.4% of the sample is in the top ten clones. The material sequenced was PBMCs or a T cell subset sorted from them (not recorded which). The receptors here all came from an adult woman who had mild COVID-19 (a few samples of this study predate the infection). The sample titles of this study are shuffled in the database, so cell type and time point are left out; the donor was told from shared clones.

There are a few counts of this clonotype. The chain is built from TRBV7-2 and TRBJ2-7; unclear D gene. V dropped 2 bases and J dropped 2 bases, with 10 bases sitting between them. The germline V gene encodes CDR1 SGHTA and CDR2 FQGNSA. The CDR3 is made up of 14 amino acids. The CDR3 protein is CASSLYRIPYEQYF. CDR3 sequence (DNA): TGTGCCAGCAGCTTATATCGGATACCCTACGAGCAGTACTTC. The full variable domain, completed using reference TRBV7-2 and TRBJ2-7, is GAGVSQSPSNKVTEKGKDVELRCDPISGHTALYWYRQSLGQGLEFLIYFQGNSAPDKSGLPSDRFSAERTGGSVSTLTIQRTQQEDSAVYLCASSLYRIPYEQYFGPGTRLTVT.

The chain is built from TRBV18 and TRBJ1-1; D is perhaps TRBD1 (5 bases). From germline, CDR1 is KGHSH and CDR2 LQKENI. This CDR3 contains 15 residues. Trimming removed 4 bases at V and 1 base at J, with 13 bases between. The CDR3 loop is CASSLTAGANTEAFF. The CDR3, as DNA: TGTGCCAGCTCACTAACAGCCGGGGCGAACACTGAAGCTTTCTTT.

This clonotype came up a few times. The rearrangement uses TRBV12-3 or TRBV12-4 and TRBJ2-1; the match to TRBD1 covers 12 bases. After removal of 6 bases from V and 1 base from J, the junction contained 4 bases not matched to a gene. The length of the CDR3 is 16 residues. The CDR3 reads CASRTGQGASYNEQFF. The CDR3 nucleotides are TGTGCCAGCAGGACGGGACAGGGGGCTTCCTACAATGAGCAGTTCTTC.

This clonotype was seen a few times. The chain has TRBV7-9 and TRBJ2-7; the match to TRBD2 covers 11 bases. This CDR3 has 16 amino acids. With V trimmed by 4 bases and J by 2 bases, 7 bases remained unmatched. The germline CDR1 and CDR2 sequences are SEHNR and FQNEAQ (reference sequence). CDR3 sequence reads: CASSSVGLAGTYEQYF. In DNA, the CDR3 is TGTGCCAGCAGCTCCGTTGGACTAGCGGGCACCTACGAGCAGTACTTC.

This clonotype was seen a few times. V usage is TRBV29-1 and J usage is TRBJ2-7; weak D call: TRBD1 (6 bases). The germline V gene has CDR1 SQVTM and CDR2 ANQGSEA. The CDR3 has 12 residues. V lost 4 bases and J 2 bases, leaving 9 bases between the germline ends. CDR3 bases: TGCAGCGTTGGTAAGGGGGCCTACGAGCAGTACTTC. It yields the protein CSVGKGAYEQYF.

This clonotype was counted only a few times. V is TRBV4-1 and J is TRBJ1-6; 7 bases agree with TRBD1. This CDR3 has 18 amino acids. The V gene end was trimmed by 0 bases and the J gene end by 0 bases; junction bases not matched to a gene: 5. CDR1 is MGHRA, CDR2 YSYEKL, per germline. CDR3: CASSQDRYRGSYNSPLHF. The CDR3 nucleotides read TGCGCCAGCAGCCAAGATAGGTACAGGGGCTCCTATAATTCACCCCTCCACTTT.

This clonotype was detected many times. The chain uses TRBV5-1 and TRBJ1-1; 9 bases are shared with TRBD1. The CDR3 extends over 16 amino acids. Germline CDR1 SGHRS, CDR2 YFSETQ. The V and J ends lost 4 bases and 0 bases, in that order; junction bases with no gene match: 7. The CDR3: CASSPDRGSMNTEAFF. The CDR3, as DNA: TGCGCCAGCAGCCCGGACAGGGGCTCCATGAACACTGAAGCTTTCTTT. The full variable domain, in which reference TRBV5-1 and TRBJ1-1 provide the parts outside the CDR3, is KAGVTQTPRYLIKTRGQQVTLSCSPISGHRSVSWYQQTPGQGLQFLFEYFSETQRNKGNFPGRFSGRQFSNSRSEMNVSTLELGDSALYLCASSPDRGSMNTEAFFGQGTRLTVV.

The table lists this clonotype with many counts. The genes are TRBV5-1 and TRBJ2-1; perhaps TRBD1 as D (6 bases). V was shortened by 4 bases and J by 9 bases, with 26 bases between the two germline ends. The length of the CDR3 is 17 residues. Germline-derived CDR1 and CDR2 are SGHRS and YFSETQ. CDR3 region: CASSRLIQGGGNSEQFF. CDR3 nucleotides: TGCGCCAGCAGCCGCCTGATACAGGGCGGAGGTAACAGTGAGCAGTTCTTC.

In this sample, this clonotype turned up a few times. The CDR3 bases are TGTGCCAGCACCCCAGGGACAGATGAAAAACTGTTTTTT. This codes for CASTPGTDEKLFF. This chain connects TRBV6-1 to TRBJ1-4, with 7 bases fitting TRBD1. This CDR3 has 13 residues. V gave up 7 bases and J gave up 6 bases; unmatched junction bases: 5. Germline V lookup: CDR1 MNHNS, CDR2 SASEGT.

The table lists this clonotype with many counts. The chain recombines TRBV24-1 with TRBJ2-3, with D perhaps TRBD1 (6 bases). Germline CDR1 reads KGHDR; CDR2 reads SFDVKD. Trimming took off 6 bases at V and 3 bases at J, with 15 bases between the two ends. The CDR3 spans 15 residues. The CDR3 protein is CATSPLTGGTDTQYF. The DNA for the CDR3 is TGTGCCACCAGTCCTCTGACAGGAGGAACAGATACGCAGTATTTT.

The chain couples TRBV7-8 to TRBJ2-4; D is perhaps TRBD1 or TRBD2 (5 bases each). The ends were cut back, 4 bases at V and 15 bases at J, with 19 bases in the middle. The germline V gene encodes CDR1 SGHVS and CDR2 FQNEAQ. The CDR3 loop spans 13 amino acids. The CDR3 nucleotides are TGTGCCAGCAGCTCCATCCTCGAGGGACCCCCGTACTTC. Its protein is CASSSILEGPPYF.

V usage is TRBV7-9 and J usage is TRBJ2-5, with TRBD1 identical over 11 bases. The CDR3 totals 16 residues. The ends lost 4 bases at V and 2 bases at J; junction bases unmatched: 6. Germline loops: CDR1 SEHNR, CDR2 FQNEAQ (reference sequence). CDR3 sequence: CASSYLGTGGQETQYF. CDR3 coding DNA: TGTGCCAGCAGCTATCTCGGGACAGGGGGACAAGAGACCCAGTACTTC. Based on the CDR3 plus reference TRBV7-9 and TRBJ2-5, the full variable domain is DTGVSQNPRHKITKRGQNVTFRCDPISEHNRLYWYRQTLGQGPEFLTYFQNEAQLEKSRLLSDRFSAERPKGSFSTLEIQRTEQGDSAMYLCASSYLGTGGQETQYFGPGTRLLVL.

This clonotype was detected once. The rearrangement joins TRBV24-1 to TRBJ2-3; D unclear. Trimming took off 3 bases at V and 4 bases at J, with 13 bases between the two ends. The CDR3 is made up of 15 amino acids. In germline, CDR1 is KGHDR, CDR2 SFDVKD. CDR3 in amino acids: CATSDPGPEADTQYF. CDR3 bases: TGTGCCACCAGTGATCCCGGACCCGAGGCAGATACGCAGTATTTT.